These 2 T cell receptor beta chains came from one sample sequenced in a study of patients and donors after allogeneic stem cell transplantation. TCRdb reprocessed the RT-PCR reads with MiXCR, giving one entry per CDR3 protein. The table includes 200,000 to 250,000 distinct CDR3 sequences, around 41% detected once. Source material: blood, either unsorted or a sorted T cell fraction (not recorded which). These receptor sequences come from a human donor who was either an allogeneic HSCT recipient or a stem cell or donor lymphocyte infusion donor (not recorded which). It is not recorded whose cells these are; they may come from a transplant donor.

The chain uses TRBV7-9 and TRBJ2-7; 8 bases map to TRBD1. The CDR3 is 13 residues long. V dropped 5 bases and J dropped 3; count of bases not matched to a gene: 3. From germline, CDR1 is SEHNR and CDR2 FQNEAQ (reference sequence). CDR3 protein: CASSPDRGYEQYF. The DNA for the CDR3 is TGTGCCAGCAGCCCCGACAGGGGCTACGAGCAGTACTTC.

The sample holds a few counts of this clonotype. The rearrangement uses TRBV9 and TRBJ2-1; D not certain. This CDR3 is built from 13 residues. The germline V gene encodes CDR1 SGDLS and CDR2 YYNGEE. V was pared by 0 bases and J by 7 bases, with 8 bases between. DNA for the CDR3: TGTGCCAGCAGCGTAGCTACGAGAAATGAGCAGTTCTTC. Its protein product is CASSVATRNEQFF.